The rows below give T cell receptor beta chains drawn from one sample of a study of T cells in localized non-small cell lung cancer. TCRdb's copy holds only in-frame clones and misses some; the assay was immunoSEQ multiplex PCR. The data hold over 25,000 clones, with 90% observed a single time. The sample consisted of peripheral blood, taken before any cancer treatment. Receptor source: a woman aged 40-75 years with stage I lung adenocarcinoma. Each CDR3 is given with its conserved first and last residue. The D gene is left open where the match is weak. Clone sizes are given selectively: once, few, many, or a class where the clone is expanded.

v_call	j_call	d_call	clone_size	cdr3_aa	cdr3_nt
TRBV7-2	TRBJ1-6	TRBD1	-	CASSPRTGSSSPLHF	TGTGCCAGCAGCCCCCGGACAGGCAGTAGTTCACCCCTCCACTTT
TRBV30	TRBJ2-7	TRBD2	-	CAWRTSLAYEQYF	TGTGCCTGGCGGACTAGTTTGGCCTACGAGCAGTACTTC
TRBV14	TRBJ2-2	TRBD1	-	CASSQRTGMNTGELFF	TGTGCCAGCAGCCAACGGACAGGGATGAACACCGGGGAGCTGTTTTTT
TRBV7-2	TRBJ2-1	TRBD1	-	CASSPRRGQVYNEQFF	TGTGCCAGCAGCCCCCGCCGGGGACAGGTCTACAATGAGCAGTTCTTC
TRBV5-1	TRBJ1-2	-	-	CASSPLGGTYGYTF	TGCGCCAGCAGCCCCTTGGGGGGGACCTATGGCTACACCTTC
TRBV2	TRBJ1-2	-	-	CASSEGEEIYGYTF	TGTGCCAGCAGTGAAGGTGAGGAGATTTATGGCTACACCTTC
TRBV7-2	TRBJ1-1	TRBD1	-	CASSSPRGRNTEAFF	TGTGCCAGCAGCTCCCCCAGGGGGCGGAACACTGAAGCTTTCTTT
TRBV9	TRBJ1-1	TRBD1	-	CASSSREGAAFF	TGTGCCAGCAGCTCGCGAGAGGGGGCGGCTTTCTTT
TRBV5-1	TRBJ2-6	-	few	CASSLQVSGANVLTF	TGCGCCAGCAGCTTGCAAGTCTCTGGGGCCAACGTCCTGACTTTC
TRBV19	TRBJ1-1	-	few	CASIRSTGVQGLMGF	TGTGCCAGTATCAGAAGCACAGGCGTGCAAGGACTGATGGGGTTT
TRBV6-6	TRBJ2-1	-	-	CASSSPYNEQFF	TGTGCCAGCAGCTCCCCCTACAATGAGCAGTTCTTC
TRBV7-9	TRBJ2-7	TRBD1	once	CASSPDRLSYEQYF	TGTGCCAGCAGCCCGGACAGGCTCTCCTACGAGCAGTACTTC
TRBV18	TRBJ1-1	TRBD1	-	CASSPGQIEAAFF	TGTGCCAGCTCACCGGGACAGATTGAAGCAGCTTTCTTT
TRBV7-2	TRBJ1-1	-	-	CASSFTGEYTEAFF	TGTGCCAGCAGCTTCACAGGAGAGTACACTGAAGCTTTCTTT
TRBV6-6	TRBJ1-1	-	-	CASRITANTEAFF	TGTGCCAGCAGGATAACAGCGAACACTGAAGCTTTCTTT
TRBV15	TRBJ2-1	TRBD2	-	CATRTQGRSGFYNEQFF	TGTGCCACCAGAACCCAGGGCCGTAGCGGGTTCTACAATGAGCAGTTCTTC
TRBV5-6	TRBJ1-5	TRBD1	-	CASSLDRGGTQHF	TGTGCCAGCAGCTTGGACAGGGGAGGTACCCAGCATTTT
TRBV7-2	TRBJ2-7	TRBD1	-	CASSRQGYEQYF	TGTGCCAGCAGTCGACAGGGGTACGAGCAGTACTTC
TRBV11-2	TRBJ1-1	-	-	CASSLGIGAFF	TGTGCCAGCAGCTTAGGGATAGGAGCTTTCTTT